Sequencing of this T cell receptor (beta chain) was carried out in a study of cytomegalovirus exposure and HLA in healthy donors. Both 60 Vbeta primers and 13 Jbeta primers went into the PCR. Sequencing used immunoSEQ multiplex PCR; TCRdb keeps in-frame clones, though not all of them. Its table lists tens of thousands of clones. A note on this clone: The antigen is unknown.

Nominally healthy donors were sampled, though unrecorded immune exposures were likely. The ends lost 7 bases at V and 3 bases at J; junction bases unmatched: 5. Germline V gives CDR1 SNHLY, CDR2 FYNNEI. CDR3 length equals 13 residues. The study's findings and limits: Analysis performed later found 16,951 TCR beta sequences associated with HLA alleles at 0.05 false discovery rate. Because they were indistinguishable, some V segments, including TRBV6-2 and TRBV6-3, were excluded.

The sequenced sample consisted of PBMCs. The chain uses TRBV2 and TRBJ1-2; 7 bases are shared with TRBD1. The sequence derives from a woman between 55 and 75 years old in good health and CMV-seronegative. The CDR3 reads CASNRGGYYGYTF. In DNA form, the CDR3 reads TGTGCCAGCAACAGGGGAGGCTACTATGGCTACACCTTC.